The rows below give T cell receptor beta chains drawn from one sample of a study of vaccination and CD4 T cells after COVID-19. No antigens are known for them. From the PCR reads, TCRdb called clonotypes with MiXCR, one entry per CDR3 protein. The sample holds some 15,000 distinct CDR3 sequences, around three fifths seen once. Sequences were obtained from CD4+ T cells from blood, cultured in vitro. These TCRs come from a human donor who had recovered from COVID-19. Each CDR3 is given with its conserved first and last residue. Each record gives: V gene, D gene, J gene, clone size, CDR3 DNA, CDR3 protein. A D gene is named only where the DNA matches it firmly. Clone sizes are given selectively: once, few, many, or a class where the clone is expanded.

V: TRBV6-2/TRBV6-3
D: NA
J: TRBJ2-7
size: few
DNA: TGTGCCAGCAGTTACTCGACCGCCCTGGAGCAGTACTTC
CDR3: CASSYSTALEQYF

V: TRBV20-1
D: TRBD1
J: TRBJ1-2
size: NA
DNA: TGCAGTGCCTTTTCCCCCGGGACAGGGTTTGGCTACACCTTC
CDR3: CSAFSPGTGFGYTF

V: TRBV12-3/TRBV12-4
D: TRBD1
J: TRBJ1-1
size: NA
DNA: TGTGCCAGCAGTACCAGGACAGGCTCCATCATGGACACTGAAGCTTTCTTT
CDR3: CASSTRTGSIMDTEAFF

V: TRBV5-4
D: TRBD1
J: TRBJ1-1
size: NA
DNA: TGTGCCAGCAGCCAACTACAGGGGGTGGGCACTGAAGCTTTCTTT
CDR3: CASSQLQGVGTEAFF

V: TRBV27
D: TRBD1
J: TRBJ1-2
size: NA
DNA: TGTGCCAGCAGTTCTTACAGGGGTAACTATGGCTACACCTTC
CDR3: CASSSYRGNYGYTF

V: TRBV9
D: TRBD1
J: TRBJ1-2
size: NA
DNA: TGTGCCAGCAGCGTGGGACAGGACCCTAACTATGGCTACACCTTC
CDR3: CASSVGQDPNYGYTF

V: TRBV7-9
D: TRBD1
J: TRBJ1-2
size: NA
DNA: TGTGCCAGCAGCCTGACAGGGGCGTCACGAAGCGCCTACACCTTC
CDR3: CASSLTGASRSAYTF

V: TRBV10-3
D: NA
J: TRBJ2-3
size: NA
DNA: TGTGCCATCTTCGGCGGGAACGTGGCAGATACGCAGTATTTT
CDR3: CAIFGGNVADTQYF

V: TRBV6-1
D: TRBD1
J: TRBJ1-5
size: NA
DNA: TGTGCCAGCAGTGAATCCCTGCGGGACAGGGCTAATCAGCCCCAGCATTTT
CDR3: CASSESLRDRANQPQHF

V: TRBV20-1
D: TRBD1
J: TRBJ1-3
size: large
DNA: TGCAGTGCTAGGAGGACAGGCAGGGACACCATATATTTT
CDR3: CSARRTGRDTIYF

V: TRBV20-1
D: TRBD2
J: TRBJ2-3
size: NA
DNA: TGCAGTGCTGAGGTGGTTCTAGCGGGTGGGGATACGCAGTATTTT
CDR3: CSAEVVLAGGDTQYF

V: TRBV20-1
D: NA
J: TRBJ2-3
size: few
DNA: TGCAGTGCTAGTTTGAACTACGCAACTAGCACAGATACGCAGTATTTT
CDR3: CSASLNYATSTDTQYF

V: TRBV6-5
D: NA
J: TRBJ1-1
size: few
DNA: TGTGCCAGCAGTTCGTATCTGAACACTGAAGCTTTCTTT
CDR3: CASSSYLNTEAFF

V: TRBV20-1
D: NA
J: TRBJ2-2
size: NA
DNA: TGCAGTGCTACCCCGTGGGACACCGGGGAGCTGTTTTTT
CDR3: CSATPWDTGELFF